The sequence of this T cell receptor (beta chain) was determined in a study of cytomegalovirus exposure and HLA in healthy donors. Study-wide points: TRBV6-2, TRBV6-3 and some other V segments were unresolvable in 87-base-pair reads.

A note on this clone: Its antigen is still unknown.

CDR1 and CDR2 from the germline V gene are SGHTS and YDEGEE. This CDR3 comprises 15 residues. The V and J ends lost 6 bases and 5 bases, in that order; junction bases with no gene match: 13. 13 Jbeta primers and 60 Vbeta primers were used for the PCR. Sequencing was performed with immunoSEQ multiplex PCR; in TCRdb, only in-frame clones are kept and a portion is missing. The sample consists of roughly 97,000 clones, approximately 80% of them appearing once. The specimen was PBMCs. The V gene is TRBV5-8, the J gene TRBJ2-5, with 7 bases that match TRBD2. The receptor comes from a young woman in good health and CMV-seropositive. The CDR3 bases are TGTGCCAGCAAGAGGGGAGGGTCAACGGGCGAGACCCAGTACTTC. Translating it yields CASKRGGSTGETQYF.